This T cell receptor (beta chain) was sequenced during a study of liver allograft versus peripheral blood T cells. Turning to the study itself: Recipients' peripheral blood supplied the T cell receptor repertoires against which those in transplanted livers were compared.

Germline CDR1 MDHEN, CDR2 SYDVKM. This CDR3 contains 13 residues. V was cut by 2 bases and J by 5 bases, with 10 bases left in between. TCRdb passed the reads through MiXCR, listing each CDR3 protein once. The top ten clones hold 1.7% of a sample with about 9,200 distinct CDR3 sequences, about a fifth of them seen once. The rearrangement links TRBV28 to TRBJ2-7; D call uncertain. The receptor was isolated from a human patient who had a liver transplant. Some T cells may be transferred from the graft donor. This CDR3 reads CASSLDNPNEQYF. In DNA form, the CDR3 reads TGTGCCAGCAGTTTAGACAATCCCAACGAGCAGTACTTC.